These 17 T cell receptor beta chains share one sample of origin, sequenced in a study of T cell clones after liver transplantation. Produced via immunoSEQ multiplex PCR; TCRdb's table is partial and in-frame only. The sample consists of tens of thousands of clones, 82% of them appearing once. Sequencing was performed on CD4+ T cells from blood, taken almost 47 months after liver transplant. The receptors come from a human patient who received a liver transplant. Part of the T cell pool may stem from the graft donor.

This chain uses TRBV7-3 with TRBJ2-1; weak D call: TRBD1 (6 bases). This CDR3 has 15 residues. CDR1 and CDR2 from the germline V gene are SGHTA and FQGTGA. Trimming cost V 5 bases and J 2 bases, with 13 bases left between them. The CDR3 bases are TGTGCCAGCAGCCCCATGGGGGCGACCTACAATGAGCAGTTCTTC. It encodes CASSPMGATYNEQFF.

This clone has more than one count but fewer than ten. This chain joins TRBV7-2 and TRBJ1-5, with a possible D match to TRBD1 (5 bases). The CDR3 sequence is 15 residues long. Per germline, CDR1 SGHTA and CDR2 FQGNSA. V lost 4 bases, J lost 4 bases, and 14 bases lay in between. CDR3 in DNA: TGTGCCAGCAGCTCCCGGGACCGACCTAATCAGCCCCAGCATTTT. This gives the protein CASSSRDRPNQPQHF.

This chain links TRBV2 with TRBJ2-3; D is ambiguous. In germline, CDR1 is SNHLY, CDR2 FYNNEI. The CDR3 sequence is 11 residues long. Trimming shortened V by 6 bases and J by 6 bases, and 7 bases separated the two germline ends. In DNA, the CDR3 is TGTGCCAGCAGGTTATCTGATACGCAGTATTTT. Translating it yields CASRLSDTQYF.

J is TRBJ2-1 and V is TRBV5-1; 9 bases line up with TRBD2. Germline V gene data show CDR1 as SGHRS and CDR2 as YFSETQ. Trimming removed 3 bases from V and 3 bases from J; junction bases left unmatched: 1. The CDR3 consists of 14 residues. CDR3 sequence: CASSSSGNYNEQFF. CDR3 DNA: TGCGCCAGCAGCTCTAGCGGGAACTACAATGAGCAGTTCTTC.

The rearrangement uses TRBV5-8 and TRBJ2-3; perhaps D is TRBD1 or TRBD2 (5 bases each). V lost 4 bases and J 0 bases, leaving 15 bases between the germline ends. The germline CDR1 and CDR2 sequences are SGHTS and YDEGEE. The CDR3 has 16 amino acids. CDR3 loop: CASSAGDGSSTDTQYF. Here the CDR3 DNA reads TGTGCCAGCAGCGCCGGGGACGGCTCTAGCACAGATACGCAGTATTTT.

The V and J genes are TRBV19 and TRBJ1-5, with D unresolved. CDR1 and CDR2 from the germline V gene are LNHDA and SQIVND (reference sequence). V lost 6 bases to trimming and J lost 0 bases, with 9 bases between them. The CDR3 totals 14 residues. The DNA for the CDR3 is TGTGCCAGTAGCGGACGGTATAGCAATCAGCCCCAGCATTTT. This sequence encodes CASSGRYSNQPQHF.

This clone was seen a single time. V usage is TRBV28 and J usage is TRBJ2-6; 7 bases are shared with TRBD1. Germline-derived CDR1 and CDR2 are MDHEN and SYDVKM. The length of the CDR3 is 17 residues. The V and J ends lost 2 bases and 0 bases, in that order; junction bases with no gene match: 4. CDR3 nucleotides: TGTGCCAGCAGTTTACCGGGACAGTCCTCTGGGGCCAACGTCCTGACTTTC. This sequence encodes CASSLPGQSSGANVLTF. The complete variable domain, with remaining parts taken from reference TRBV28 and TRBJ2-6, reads DVKVTQSSRYLVKRTGEKVFLECVQDMDHENMFWYRQDPGLGLRLIYFSYDVKMKEKGDIPEGYSVSREKKERFSLILESASTNQTSMYLCASSLPGQSSGANVLTFGAGSRLTVL.

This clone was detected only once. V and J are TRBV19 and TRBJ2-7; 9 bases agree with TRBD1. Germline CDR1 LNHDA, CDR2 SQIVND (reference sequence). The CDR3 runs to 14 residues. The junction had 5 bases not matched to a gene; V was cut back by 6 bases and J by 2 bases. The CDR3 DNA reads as TGTGCCAGTAGAGACAGGGGGGGACCCTACGAGCAGTACTTC. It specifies CASRDRGGPYEQYF.

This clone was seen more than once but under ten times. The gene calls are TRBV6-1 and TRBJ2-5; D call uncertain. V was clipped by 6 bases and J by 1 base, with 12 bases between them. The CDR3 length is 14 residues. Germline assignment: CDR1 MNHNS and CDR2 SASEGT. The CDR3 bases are TGTGCCAGCAGACCCTCTTTGCTCCAAGAGACCCAGTACTTC. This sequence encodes CASRPSLLQETQYF.

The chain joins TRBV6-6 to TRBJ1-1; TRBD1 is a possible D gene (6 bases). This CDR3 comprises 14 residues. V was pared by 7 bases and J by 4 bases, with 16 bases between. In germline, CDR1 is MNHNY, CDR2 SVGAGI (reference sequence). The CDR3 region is CASKRGGTTTEAFF. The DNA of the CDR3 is TGTGCCAGCAAAAGGGGGGGGACAACCACTGAAGCTTTCTTT.

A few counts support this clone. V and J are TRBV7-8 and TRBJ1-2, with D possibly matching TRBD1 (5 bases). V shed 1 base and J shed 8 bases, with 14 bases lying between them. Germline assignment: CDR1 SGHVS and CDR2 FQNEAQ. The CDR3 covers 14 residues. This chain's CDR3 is CASSLVTDTIGYTF. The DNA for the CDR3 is TGTGCCAGCAGCTTAGTGACAGACACCATAGGCTACACCTTC.

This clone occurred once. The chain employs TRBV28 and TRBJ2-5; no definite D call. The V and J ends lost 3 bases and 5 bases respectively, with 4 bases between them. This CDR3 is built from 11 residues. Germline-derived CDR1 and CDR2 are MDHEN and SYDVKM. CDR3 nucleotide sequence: TGTGCCAGCAGTTTCTACGAGACCCAGTACTTC. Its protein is CASSFYETQYF.

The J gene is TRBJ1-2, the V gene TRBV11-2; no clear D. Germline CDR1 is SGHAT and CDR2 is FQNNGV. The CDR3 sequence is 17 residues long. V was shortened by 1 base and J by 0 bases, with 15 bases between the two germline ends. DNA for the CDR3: TGTGCCAGCAGCTTAGTTGGAGGTGGCATTTCTAACTATGGCTACACCTTC. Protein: CASSLVGGGISNYGYTF.

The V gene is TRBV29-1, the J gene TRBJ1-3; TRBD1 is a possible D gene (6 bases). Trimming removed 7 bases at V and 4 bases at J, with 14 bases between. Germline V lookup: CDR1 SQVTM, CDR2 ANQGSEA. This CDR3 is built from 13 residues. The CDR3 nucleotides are TGCAGCGCTGATGGGGGGCACGGAAACACCATATATTTT. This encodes CSADGGHGNTIYF.

CDR3 protein: CASSTTSGTDTQYF. In DNA, the CDR3 is TGCGCCAGCAGCACTACTAGCGGCACAGATACGCAGTATTTT. The V and J genes are TRBV5-1 and TRBJ2-3; 7 nucleotides align to TRBD2. Germline-derived CDR1 and CDR2 are SGHRS and YFSETQ. CDR3 size: 14 residues. Trimming took 4 bases from V and 1 from J; bases not matched to a gene: 3. Complete variable domain (other parts from reference TRBV5-1 and TRBJ2-3): KAGVTQTPRYLIKTRGQQVTLSCSPISGHRSVSWYQQTPGQGLQFLFEYFSETQRNKGNFPGRFSGRQFSNSRSEMNVSTLELGDSALYLCASSTTSGTDTQYFGPGTRLTVL.

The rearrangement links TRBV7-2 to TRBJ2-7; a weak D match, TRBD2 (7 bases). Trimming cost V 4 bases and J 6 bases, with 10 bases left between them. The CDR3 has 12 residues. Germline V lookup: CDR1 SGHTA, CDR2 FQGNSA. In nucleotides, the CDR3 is TGTGCCAGCAGCTCCGGGGGGCGCGAGCAGTACTTC. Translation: CASSSGGREQYF.

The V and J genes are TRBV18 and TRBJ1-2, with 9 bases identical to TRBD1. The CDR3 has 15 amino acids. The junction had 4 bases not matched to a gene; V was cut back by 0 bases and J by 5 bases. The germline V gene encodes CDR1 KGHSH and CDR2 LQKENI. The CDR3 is CASSPPGTGIYGYTF. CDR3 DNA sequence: TGTGCCAGCTCACCACCCGGGACAGGGATATATGGCTACACCTTC. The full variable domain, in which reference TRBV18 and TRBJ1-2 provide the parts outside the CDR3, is NAGVMQNPRHLVRRRGQEARLRCSPMKGHSHVYWYRQLPEEGLKFMVYLQKENIIDESGMPKERFSAEFPKEGPSILRIQQVVRGDSAAYFCASSPPGTGIYGYTFGSGTRLTVV.